Below, one T cell receptor beta chain is given with its context. Its antigen is not identified. These data belong to a study of response to subunit inactivated influenza vaccine. Study-level findings and limits: With each seasonal influenza vaccination, the authors suggested, few new T cells are recruited.

TCRdb independently ran MiXCR on the RT-PCR reads; one entry per CDR3 protein. The table has 630,000 or so distinct CDR3 sequences, 15% to 18% seen once. This clonotype originated in a man in his fifties who received an inactivated influenza vaccine. The sequencing here drew on PBMCs from blood, taken less than 13 days after vaccination.

The CDR3 region has the DNA TGTGCCACCAGTGATTTGCATCCGGCTCTCGGGGAGCTGTTTTTT. Amino acids: CATSDLHPALGELFF. The gene calls are TRBV24-1 and TRBJ2-2; D gene ambiguous. Germline V gene sequence: CDR1 KGHDR, CDR2 SFDVKD. V lost 0 bases and J lost 7, with 11 bases in between. The CDR3 covers 15 residues.